Listed here are 16 T cell receptor beta chains from one sample, sequenced in a study of shared clonotypes between healthy human individuals. This table comes from immunoSEQ multiplex PCR, and its TCRdb copy is limited to in-frame clones, with some not included. The data contain about 2.2 million clones, 93% of them singletons. CD45RO-negative cells were positively selected for CCR7, leaving out terminally differentiated effector memory CD45RA+ cells. Sequencing input: naive CD8+ T cells from PBMCs. The receptors shown here come from a man aged 18 to 30 in good health. Some clones in this sample may be carry-over from other donors' samples.

This chain uses TRBV6-1 with TRBJ1-3; D remains unclear. V lost 6 bases, J lost 4 bases, and 4 bases lay in between. This CDR3 contains 11 residues. Germline loops: CDR1 MNHNS, CDR2 SASEGT. CDR3 coding DNA: TGTGCCAGCAGCCGGGGAAACACCATATATTTT. Protein: CASSRGNTIYF.

The genes are TRBV4-1 and TRBJ2-5; no definite D call. Per the germline V gene, CDR1 is MGHRA and CDR2 is YSYEKL. This CDR3 comprises 14 residues. Trimming took off 2 bases at V and 5 bases at J, with 12 bases between the two ends. The CDR3 DNA reads TGCGCCAGCAGCCAAAGGTCGGAGTGGGAGACCCAGTACTTC. Translated: CASSQRSEWETQYF.

This chain joins TRBV11-2 and TRBJ2-6; D unclear. The CDR3 totals 15 residues. CDR1 is SGHAT and CDR2 is FQNNGV in the germline V gene. V was clipped by 1 base and J by 0 bases, with 4 bases between them. The CDR3 DNA follows: TGTGCCAGCAGCTTAGGAGCCTCTGGGGCCAACGTCCTGACTTTC. Its translation: CASSLGASGANVLTF.

In this sample, this clone turned up once. The rearrangement links TRBV7-9 to TRBJ2-5; no reliable D call. The V end lost 5 bases, the J end lost 0 bases, and 16 bases lay between the germline ends. The CDR3 is made up of 16 amino acids. Germline CDR1 reads SEHNR; CDR2 reads FQNEAQ (reference sequence). The CDR3, as DNA: TGTGCCAGCAGCCCTCGCTTACCGCCCGACCAAGAGACCCAGTACTTC. As protein: CASSPRLPPDQETQYF. Drawing the rest from reference TRBV7-9 and TRBJ2-5, the complete variable domain is DTGVSQNPRHKITKRGQNVTFRCDPISEHNRLYWYRQTLGQGPEFLTYFQNEAQLEKSRLLSDRFSAERPKGSFSTLEIQRTEQGDSAMYLCASSPRLPPDQETQYFGPGTRLLVL.

The table lists this clone with a few counts. Additional DNA sequences in this sample encode the identical CDR3. V and J are TRBV27 and TRBJ2-2, with D uncertain. The CDR3 consists of 13 residues. Trimming left V 0 bases short and J 1 base short, with 0 bases between. Per germline, CDR1 MNHEY and CDR2 SMNVEV (reference sequence). DNA of the CDR3: TGTGCCAGCAGTTTATCGAACACCGGGGAGCTGTTTTTT. Protein product: CASSLSNTGELFF.

The chain couples TRBV6-1 to TRBJ1-1; the match to TRBD1 covers 9 bases. This CDR3 has 17 residues. CDR1 and CDR2 from the germline V gene are MNHNS and SASEGT. After removal of 2 bases from V and 3 bases from J, the junction contained 10 bases not matched to a gene. Here the CDR3 DNA reads TGTGCCAGCAGTGAACACAGGGGGCCTTCGTTGTACACTGAAGCTTTCTTT. Translation gives CASSEHRGPSLYTEAFF.

The chain joins TRBV5-1 to TRBJ2-5; TRBD1 matches at 8 bases. Germline values: CDR1 SGHRS, CDR2 YFSETQ. The CDR3 loop spans 15 amino acids. Trimming took 4 bases from V and 5 from J; bases not matched to a gene: 10. CDR3 sequence reads: CASSLGQGRGETQYF. CDR3 in DNA: TGCGCCAGCAGCCTTGGACAGGGCCGAGGGGAGACCCAGTACTTC.

The gene calls are TRBV2 and TRBJ2-5, with 9 bases matching TRBD2. Germline values: CDR1 SNHLY, CDR2 FYNNEI. After removal of 2 bases from V and 5 bases from J, the junction contained 9 bases not matched to a gene. CDR3 length equals 16 residues. CDR3 in amino acids: CASSELAGGPEETQYF. Here the CDR3 DNA reads TGTGCCAGCAGTGAACTCGCGGGAGGGCCGGAGGAGACCCAGTACTTC.

The CDR3: CASSSRQAGVVNGYTF. CDR3 in DNA: TGTGCCAGCAGTTCCCGACAGGCGGGGGTTGTGAACGGCTACACCTTC. The chain is built from TRBV28 and TRBJ1-2; tentatively, D is TRBD1 (6 bases). The V gene lost 4 bases and the J gene lost 8 bases, with 23 bases spanning the gap. CDR1 is MDHEN and CDR2 is SYDVKM in the germline V gene. This CDR3 is built from 16 residues.

There are a few counts of this clone. V and J are TRBV5-6 and TRBJ1-1; D might be TRBD1 (5 bases). The germline V gene encodes CDR1 SGHDT and CDR2 YYEEEE. The CDR3 length is 14 residues. This chain's CDR3 is CATRDQAMNTEAFF. DNA for the CDR3: TGTGCTACCAGGGACCAGGCCATGAACACTGAAGCTTTCTTT. Full variable domain (remainder filled in from reference TRBV5-6 and TRBJ1-1): DAGVTQSPTHLIKTRGQQVTLRCSPKSGHDTVSWYQQALGQGPQFIFQYYEEEERQRGNFPDRFSGHQFPNYSSELNVNALLLGDSALYLCATRDQAMNTEAFFGQGTRLTVV.

The chain combines TRBV7-9 with TRBJ2-2; TRBD1 aligns across 7 bases. Germline V gene lookup returns CDR1 SEHNR and CDR2 FQNEAQ (reference sequence). The CDR3 is 14 amino acids. V shed 8 bases, J shed 7 bases, and the junction held 10 bases outside the gene matches. The CDR3 DNA reads as TGTGCCAGCCGAGGGGGCGCGAGCAACGGGGAGCTGTTTTTT. Amino acids: CASRGGASNGELFF. Complete variable domain (other parts from reference TRBV7-9 and TRBJ2-2): DTGVSQNPRHKITKRGQNVTFRCDPISEHNRLYWYRQTLGQGPEFLTYFQNEAQLEKSRLLSDRFSAERPKGSFSTLEIQRTEQGDSAMYLCASRGGASNGELFFGEGSRLTVL.

The V and J genes are TRBV29-1 and TRBJ1-2; 7 positions agree with TRBD1. Germline V gene lookup returns CDR1 SQVTM and CDR2 ANQGSEA. CDR3 length: 12 residues. The ends lost 6 bases at V and 5 bases at J; junction bases unmatched: 6. The CDR3 sequence is CSVRDRVYGYTF. CDR3 DNA sequence: TGCAGCGTGAGGGACAGAGTTTATGGCTACACCTTC. Looking up the rest from reference TRBV29-1 and TRBJ1-2 gives the full variable domain: SAVISQKPSRDICQRGTSLTIQCQVDSQVTMMFWYRQQPGQSLTLIATANQGSEATYESGFVIDKFPISRPNLTFSTLTVSNMSPEDSSIYLCSVRDRVYGYTFGSGTRLTVV.

The chain uses TRBV4-1 and TRBJ1-3; D gene unclear. CDR1 MGHRA and CDR2 YSYEKL come from the germline V gene. Trimming removed 3 bases from V and 0 bases from J, with 12 bases in between. This CDR3 has 16 amino acids. The CDR3 sequence is CASSHPPGISGNTIYF. DNA for the CDR3: TGCGCCAGCAGCCACCCACCAGGTATCTCTGGAAACACCATATATTTT.

CDR3 protein: CSVHRGAFYGYTF. In DNA, the CDR3 is TGCAGCGTTCACCGGGGGGCCTTCTATGGCTACACCTTC. The rearrangement uses TRBV29-1 and TRBJ1-2; D might be TRBD1 (6 bases). The CDR3 length is 13 residues. From germline, CDR1 is SQVTM and CDR2 ANQGSEA. Trimming took 5 bases from V and 4 from J, leaving 14 bases between them.

This clone was counted between two and nine times. This chain links TRBV4-1 with TRBJ1-2; TRBD1 is a possible D gene (5 bases). This CDR3 spans 16 amino acids. The V and J ends lost 0 bases and 2 bases respectively, with 13 bases between them. CDR1 is MGHRA and CDR2 is YSYEKL in the germline V gene. The CDR3 here is CASSQEPGTANYGYTF. The CDR3 DNA is TGCGCCAGCAGCCAAGAACCCGGGACGGCGAACTATGGCTACACCTTC.

Remarks on this clone: Different DNA sequences within this sample yield the same CDR3. The chain couples TRBV2 to TRBJ2-1, with 7 bases aligning to TRBD2. V dropped 2 bases and J dropped 2; count of bases not matched to a gene: 0. Germline assignment: CDR1 SNHLY and CDR2 FYNNEI. The CDR3 has 14 residues. DNA of the CDR3: TGTGCCAGCAGTGAACTAGCGGCCTACAATGAGCAGTTCTTC. The encoded protein is CASSELAAYNEQFF.